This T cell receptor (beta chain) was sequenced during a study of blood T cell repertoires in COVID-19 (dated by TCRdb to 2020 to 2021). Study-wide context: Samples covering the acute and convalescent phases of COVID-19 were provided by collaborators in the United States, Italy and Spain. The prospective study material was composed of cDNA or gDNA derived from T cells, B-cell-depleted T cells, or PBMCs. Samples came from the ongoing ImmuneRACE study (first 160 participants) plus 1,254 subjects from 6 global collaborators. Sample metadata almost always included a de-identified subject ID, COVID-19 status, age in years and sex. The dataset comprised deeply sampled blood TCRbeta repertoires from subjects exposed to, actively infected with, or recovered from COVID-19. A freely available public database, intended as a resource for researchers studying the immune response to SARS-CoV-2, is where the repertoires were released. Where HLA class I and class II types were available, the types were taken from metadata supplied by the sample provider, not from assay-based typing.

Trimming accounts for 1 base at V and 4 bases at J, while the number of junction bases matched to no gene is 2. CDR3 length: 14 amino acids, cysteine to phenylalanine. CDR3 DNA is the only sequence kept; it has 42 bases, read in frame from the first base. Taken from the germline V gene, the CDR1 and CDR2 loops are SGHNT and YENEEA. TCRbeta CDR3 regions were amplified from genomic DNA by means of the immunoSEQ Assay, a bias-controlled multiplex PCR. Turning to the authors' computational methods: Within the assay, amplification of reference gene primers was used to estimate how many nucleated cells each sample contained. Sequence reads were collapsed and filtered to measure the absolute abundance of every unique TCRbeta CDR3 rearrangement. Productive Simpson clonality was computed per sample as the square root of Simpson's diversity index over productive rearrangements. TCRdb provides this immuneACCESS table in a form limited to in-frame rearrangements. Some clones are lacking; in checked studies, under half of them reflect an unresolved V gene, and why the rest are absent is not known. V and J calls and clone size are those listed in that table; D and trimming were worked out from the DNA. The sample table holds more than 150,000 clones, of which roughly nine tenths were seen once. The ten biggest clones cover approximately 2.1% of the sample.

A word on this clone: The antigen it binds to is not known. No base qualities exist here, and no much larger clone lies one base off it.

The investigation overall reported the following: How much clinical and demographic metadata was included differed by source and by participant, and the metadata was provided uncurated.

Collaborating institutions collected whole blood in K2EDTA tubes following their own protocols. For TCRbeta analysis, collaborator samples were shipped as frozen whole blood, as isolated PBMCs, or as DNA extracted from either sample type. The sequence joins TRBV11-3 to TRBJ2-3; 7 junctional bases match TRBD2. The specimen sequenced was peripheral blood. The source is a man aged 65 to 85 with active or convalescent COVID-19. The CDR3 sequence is CASSLGGSADTQYF. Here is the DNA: TGTGCCAGCAGCTTAGGCGGGAGTGCAGATACGCAGTATTTT.